This entry lists 17 T cell receptor beta chains sequenced from one sample in a study of T cells in Graves' hyperthyroidism and ophthalmopathy. The source material, RNA transcripts, was used to amplify TCR beta CDR3 regions. Using the HTBI primer set, a first-round RT-PCR was run on the TCR CDR3. TCRdb re-analysed the multiplex PCR reads in MiXCR, keeping a single row per CDR3 protein. The table has hundreds of thousands of distinct CDR3 sequences, 35% to 55% seen once. Sample: peripheral blood or thyroid tissue (not recorded which). The receptor source for this set is a young woman with Graves' hyperthyroidism.

This clonotype showed up many times. The chain is built from TRBV7-2 and TRBJ2-5, with a weak D call TRBD2 (5 bases). The length of the CDR3 is 10 residues. The V end was cut by 4 bases, the J end by 13 bases, with 10 bases between. Per the germline V gene, CDR1 is SGHTA and CDR2 is FQGNSA. The DNA of the CDR3 is TGTGCCAGCAGCTGGGAGACTGTGTACTTC. It codes for CASSWETVYF.

The rearrangement uses TRBV7-8 and TRBJ1-5, with a weak D call TRBD1 (6 bases). The CDR3 has 16 residues. The V end was cut by 5 bases, the J end by 0 bases, with 14 bases between. CDR1 SGHVS and CDR2 FQNEAQ come from the germline V gene. The CDR3 region is CASSNYRVYSNQPQHF. CDR3 nucleotide sequence: TGTGCCAGCAGCAATTACAGGGTCTATAGCAATCAGCCCCAGCATTTT.

The V and J genes are TRBV20-1 and TRBJ2-7; TRBD1 might be the D (6 bases). The CDR3 is 12 amino acids. Per germline, CDR1 DFQATT and CDR2 SNEGSKA (reference sequence). The ends were cut back, 5 bases at V and 7 bases at J, with 15 bases in the middle. CDR3 amino acids: CSASTGRGEQYF. The CDR3 coding sequence is TGCAGTGCTTCGACAGGTCGGGGAGAGCAGTACTTC.

This chain joins TRBV6-1 and TRBJ2-2; D possibly corresponds to TRBD1 (6 bases). With 6 bases removed from V and 2 bases from J, the gap between germline ends came to 13 bases. In germline, CDR1 is MNHNS, CDR2 SASEGT. CDR3 length equals 15 residues. DNA for the CDR3: TGTGCCAGCAGCCCCGCCGGGACAAACACCGGGGAGCTGTTTTTT. It is translated as CASSPAGTNTGELFF.

This clonotype was observed many times. The J gene is TRBJ2-7, the V gene TRBV2; no reliable D call. Germline lookup yields CDR1 SNHLY and CDR2 FYNNEI. This CDR3 has 11 amino acids. The V gene lost 8 bases and the J gene lost 6 bases, with 11 bases spanning the gap. CDR3 protein: CASVTDVEQYF. The CDR3 DNA sequence: TGTGCCAGCGTGACCGACGTCGAGCAGTACTTC. Combining the CDR3 with reference TRBV2 and TRBJ2-7 gives the whole variable domain EPEVTQTPSHQVTQMGQEVILRCVPISNHLYFYWYRQILGQKVEFLVSFYNNEISEKSEIFDDQFSVERPDGSNFTLKIRSTKLEDSAMYFCASVTDVEQYFGPGTRLTVT.

This clonotype was counted ten times or more. The chain carries TRBV24-1 and TRBJ2-5; perhaps D is TRBD1 or TRBD2 (5 bases each). This CDR3 has 15 residues. Trimming took 3 bases from V and 2 from J, leaving 12 bases between them. CDR1 KGHDR and CDR2 SFDVKD come from the germline V gene. The CDR3 coding sequence is TGTGCCACCAGTGATACAGGACGGGAACAAGAGACCCAGTACTTC. Encoded protein: CATSDTGREQETQYF.

The V gene is TRBV7-3, the J gene TRBJ2-2, with D perhaps matching TRBD2 (5 bases). Germline V gene sequence: CDR1 SGHTA, CDR2 FQGTGA. The CDR3 spans 15 residues. The germline V and J ends were trimmed by 5 bases and 4 bases, with 14 bases remaining between them. The CDR3, as DNA: TGTGCCAGCAGCCGTGGACTTAGGAGCACCGGGGAGCTGTTTTTT. Its translation: CASSRGLRSTGELFF.

The gene calls are TRBV10-3 and TRBJ2-2; TRBD1 is a possible D gene (6 bases). Germline V gene data show CDR1 as ENHRY and CDR2 as SYGVKD. The CDR3 contains 18 residues. Trimming cost V 2 bases and J 6 bases, with 22 bases left between them. CDR3 protein: CAISEVDAQGSSAGELFF. Written as DNA, the CDR3 is TGTGCCATCAGTGAGGTTGACGCACAGGGAAGTTCGGCCGGGGAGCTGTTTTTT.

On this clonotype itself: Just one base apart from a much larger clone, this may be a read error. The chain carries TRBV7-3 and TRBJ2-3, with unresolved D. The CDR3 loop spans 12 amino acids. Trimming pared 2 bases from V and 2 bases from J, leaving 2 bases between. CDR1 is SGHTA, CDR2 FQGTGA, per germline. Here the CDR3 reads CASSLPTDTQYF. The CDR3 DNA sequence: TGTGCCAGCAGCTTACCCACAGATACGCAGTATTTT.

The CDR3 is CASSVPGRRLSSYNSPLHF. For the CDR3, the DNA is TGTGCCAGCAGTGTGCCGGGACGGAGGTTGAGCTCCTATAATTCACCCCTCCACTTT. The V gene is TRBV2, the J gene TRBJ1-6, with a tentative D call TRBD1 (5 bases). Germline V CDR1 and CDR2: SNHLY, FYNNEI. V lost 4 bases and J lost 0, with 19 bases in between. This CDR3 is 19 amino acids long.

The V call is TRBV2, the J call TRBJ2-2, with D possibly TRBD2 on 6 matching bases. This CDR3 spans 11 amino acids. Germline CDR1 SNHLY, CDR2 FYNNEI. The V gene lost 6 bases and the J gene lost 15 bases, with 14 bases spanning the gap. The CDR3 DNA sequence: TGTGCCAGCAGAGCCGGGGGAAGGTTGTTTTTT. Translating it yields CASRAGGRLFF.

A single count supports this clonotype. Sequence at one end of the junction differs from germline and may be a read error. This sequence joins TRBV10-3 and TRBJ1-2, with 8 positions matching TRBD1. The CDR3 spans 15 residues. The germline gives CDR1 ENHRY, CDR2 SYGVKD. In DNA form, the CDR3 reads TGTGCCAGCAGTGTAGGACAGGGCGGGATATATGGCTACACCTTC. It specifies CASSVGQGGIYGYTF.

This clonotype was seen a few times. The rearrangement uses TRBV2 and TRBJ1-5; no clear D. The CDR3 consists of 15 residues. Germline loops: CDR1 SNHLY, CDR2 FYNNEI. V was clipped by 2 bases and J by 0 bases, with 8 bases between them. CDR3 amino acids: CASSERDISNQPQHF. Written as DNA, the CDR3 is TGTGCCAGCAGTGAAAGAGACATTAGCAATCAGCCCCAGCATTTT. The whole variable domain, filled in from reference TRBV2 and TRBJ1-5, reads EPEVTQTPSHQVTQMGQEVILRCVPISNHLYFYWYRQILGQKVEFLVSFYNNEISEKSEIFDDQFSVERPDGSNFTLKIRSTKLEDSAMYFCASSERDISNQPQHFGDGTRLSIL.

This clonotype showed up just once. The chain is built from TRBV10-1 and TRBJ1-1; D is perhaps TRBD1 (5 bases). This CDR3 is built from 15 residues. V was cut by 5 bases and J by 7 bases, with 20 bases left in between. The germline CDR1 and CDR2 sequences are WNHNN and SYGVQD (reference sequence). CDR3 amino acids: CASSSRDGGRGEAFF. The CDR3 DNA reads TGCGCCAGCAGTTCCAGGGACGGGGGAAGGGGTGAAGCTTTCTTT.

The chain joins TRBV7-8 to TRBJ2-5, with a tentative D call TRBD1 (6 bases). Germline values: CDR1 SGHVS, CDR2 FQNEAQ. Trimming stripped 5 bases from V and 11 bases from J, with 21 bases between. This CDR3 region has 14 residues. DNA for the CDR3: TGTGCCAGCAGCCAAGTCGCGGACAGTGAAGAGCAGTACTTC. This gives the protein CASSQVADSEEQYF.

This clonotype was picked up a small number of times. This sequence joins TRBV12-3 or TRBV12-4 and TRBJ1-1; 8 bases fit TRBD1. J lost 5 bases, V lost 6 bases, and 11 bases had no gene match. This CDR3 contains 15 residues. CDR3 DNA: TGTGCCAGCAGATCAAAGACAGGGGCGATAACTGAAGCTTTCTTT. Translating gives CASRSKTGAITEAFF.

On this clonotype itself: Just one base apart from a much larger clone, this may be a read error. The chain combines TRBV10-3 with TRBJ1-4, with D possibly being TRBD1 (6 bases). V was trimmed by 3 bases and J by 7 bases, leaving 15 bases between them. This CDR3 contains 15 residues. CDR1 and CDR2 (germline): ENHRY, SYGVKD. In DNA form, the CDR3 reads TGTGCCATCAGTGATGGGCTGGGACATCTTGAAAAACTGTTTTTT. Translation gives CAISDGLGHLEKLFF.